This T cell receptor beta chain was retrieved from a study of graft-versus-host responses after intestinal transplantation. Overall study: Induction using anti-thymocyte globulin, followed by tacrolimus and steroids for approximately 3 years, was given to all recipients.

This CDR3 has 16 amino acids. Concerning this clone itself: The antigen is not known.

The study's findings and limits: Association was observed between peak circulating GvH clone levels and early post-transplant HvG declines.

Clones were sequenced by immunoSEQ multiplex PCR, and TCRdb holds only the in-frame ones, with some missing. Here the sample spans 4,500 to 6,000 clones, about 71% being singletons. The source was PBMCs, collected just under 330 days after intestinal transplant. The sequence derives from a human patient who received an intestinal transplant, so some T cells may come from the graft donor. This chain links TRBV21-1 with TRBJ2-3; the D segment call TRBD2 is taken from the table without a DNA check. TRBV21-1 is flagged as a pseudogene. The CDR3 here is CASLILGGPDGDTQYF. The CDR3 bases are TGTGCCAGCCTCATTTTGGGGGGACCCGATGGGGATACGCAGTATTTT.